What follows describes a single T cell receptor (beta chain). TCRdb's copy holds only in-frame clones and misses some; the assay was immunoSEQ multiplex PCR. The table lists more than 80,000 clones, 91% of them singletons. Between the trimmed V and J ends, which lost 6 bases and 0 bases, there was a span of 8 bases. Per the germline V gene, CDR1 is MNHEY and CDR2 is SVGAGI. This CDR3 spans 13 amino acids. This specimen belongs to a study of OX40 agonist ivuxolimab in advanced cancers. This rearrangement joins TRBV6-5 to TRBJ1-2; D uncertain. The sequencing used CD4+ or CD8+ T cells sorted from blood, collected in a trial of the OX40 agonist ivuxolimab. The clonotype comes from an adult with an advanced solid tumor such as melanoma, head and neck, liver or kidney cancer. The CDR3 region is CASRPAANYGYTF. CDR3 nucleotide sequence: TGTGCCAGCAGACCAGCCGCTAACTATGGCTACACCTTC.